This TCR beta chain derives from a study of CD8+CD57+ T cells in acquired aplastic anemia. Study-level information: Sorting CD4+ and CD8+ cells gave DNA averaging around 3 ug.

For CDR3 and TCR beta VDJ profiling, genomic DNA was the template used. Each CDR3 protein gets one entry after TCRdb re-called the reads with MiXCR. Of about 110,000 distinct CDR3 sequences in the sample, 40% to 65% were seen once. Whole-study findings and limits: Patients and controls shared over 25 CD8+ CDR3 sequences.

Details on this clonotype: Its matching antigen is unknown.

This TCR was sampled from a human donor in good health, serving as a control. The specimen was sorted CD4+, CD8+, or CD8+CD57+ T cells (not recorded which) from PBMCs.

This CDR3 reads CASSLAYGNQPQHF. The CDR3 bases are TGTGCCAGCAGCTTAGCTTACGGCAATCAGCCCCAGCATTTT. The J gene is TRBJ1-5, the V gene TRBV7-9, with unresolved D. The V gene lost 0 bases and the J gene lost 2 bases, with 5 bases spanning the gap. The CDR3 sequence is 14 residues long. Germline V gene data show CDR1 as SEHNR and CDR2 as FQNEAQ (reference sequence).